These 5 T cell receptor beta chains were sequenced from one sample in a study of regulatory T cells in long-lasting Graves disease. TCR beta libraries were built with iRepertoire HTBI primers and Arm-PCR of CDR3 regions. TCRdb ran MiXCR on the multiplex PCR reads and lists one entry per CDR3 protein. The table has approximately 400,000 distinct CDR3 sequences, roughly 24% seen once. Stated time point: persistent/refractory GD, antithyroid drugs over 5 years with positive TRAb. Extracted RNA from PBMCs served as the source of the TCR library. The material was peripheral blood mononuclear cells (PBMCs), obtained when the disease was refractory, from a patient treated with antithyroid drugs. These receptors originate from a woman aged 40 to 50 with Graves disease.

The genes are TRBV6-1 and TRBJ2-7; 8 nucleotides line up with TRBD1. Germline V gives CDR1 MNHNS, CDR2 SASEGT. The CDR3 contains 15 residues. V shed 3 bases, J shed 3 bases, and the junction held 7 bases outside the gene matches. In DNA, the CDR3 is TGTGCCAGCAGTGAGACCGGGACAGGTCTCTACGAGCAGTACTTC. Translation gives CASSETGTGLYEQYF.

This clonotype was found many times. The V gene is TRBV29-1, the J gene TRBJ2-5, with D perhaps being TRBD1 or TRBD2 (5 bases each). Trimming took 4 bases from V and 2 from J, leaving 14 bases between them. The CDR3 runs 14 residues. Germline V CDR1 and CDR2: SQVTM, ANQGSEA. The DNA for the CDR3 is TGCAGCGTTGGTCAAGGGACGTTACAAGAGACCCAGTACTTC. Residues: CSVGQGTLQETQYF. Together with reference TRBV29-1 and TRBJ2-5, the CDR3 gives the full variable domain: SAVISQKPSRDICQRGTSLTIQCQVDSQVTMMFWYRQQPGQSLTLIATANQGSEATYESGFVIDKFPISRPNLTFSTLTVSNMSPEDSSIYLCSVGQGTLQETQYFGPGTRLLVL.

The rearrangement joins TRBV30 to TRBJ2-2; D gene ambiguous. The CDR3 is 12 amino acids. Germline assignment: CDR1 GTSNPN and CDR2 SVGIG (reference sequence). The V end was cut by 0 bases, the J end by 4 bases, with 3 bases between. Here the CDR3 reads CAWSVFTGELFF. The CDR3 bases are TGTGCCTGGAGTGTCTTCACCGGGGAGCTGTTTTTT. Together with reference TRBV30 and TRBJ2-2, the CDR3 gives the full variable domain: SQTIHQWPATLVQPVGSPLSLECTVEGTSNPNLYWYRQAAGRGLQLLFYSVGIGQISSEVPQNLSASRPQDRQFILSSKKLLLSDSGFYLCAWSVFTGELFFGEGSRLTVL.

This clonotype has a count of ten or more. V and J are TRBV7-9 and TRBJ1-4; D unclear. V lost 2 bases and J lost 7, with 14 bases in between. This CDR3 region has 15 residues. In germline, CDR1 is SEHNR, CDR2 FQNEAQ (reference sequence). DNA of the CDR3: TGTGCCAGCAGCTTAAATTCGGGGTTGCCTGAAAAACTGTTTTTT. This encodes CASSLNSGLPEKLFF.

This clonotype has more than one count but fewer than ten. The chain uses TRBV18 and TRBJ2-1; D remains ambiguous. V lost 0 bases, J lost 8 bases, and 11 bases lay in between. This CDR3 has 14 amino acids. Germline V gene sequence: CDR1 KGHSH, CDR2 LQKENI. Here the CDR3 reads CASSPPSRNDEQFF. The CDR3 DNA follows: TGTGCCAGCTCACCACCGTCCAGGAACGATGAGCAGTTCTTC.